This T cell receptor (beta chain) is from a study of radiation and T cells in renal cell carcinoma. Study findings and constraints: In blood, top tumor clones expanded by 2 weeks, shrinking by 4.

After removal of 4 bases from V and 4 bases from J, the junction contained 3 bases not matched to a gene. Germline V gives CDR1 SGHTA, CDR2 FQGTGA. This CDR3 is 13 amino acids long. The time point: blood 4 weeks post-SBRT, at nephrectomy. The treatment here: 15 Gy SBRT to primary tumor, nephrectomy 4 weeks later. After SBRT, blood was collected at 2 and 4 weeks, plus baseline. Clear cell pathology was present in this patient's renal cell carcinoma. The data were produced by immunoSEQ multiplex PCR, yet TCRdb's version contains in-frame clones alone and is incomplete. The data hold about 83,000 clones, with around four fifths observed a single time. This clone occurred once. Its antigen is not known.

The V gene is TRBV7-3, the J gene TRBJ1-1; 7 bases align to TRBD1. The input for sequencing was blood, taken from a patient whose treatment included radiotherapy and nephrectomy. The sequence was obtained from a woman aged 55-69 years with renal cell carcinoma. DNA of the CDR3: TGTGCCAGCAGCTACGCAGGGGGCACTGAAGCTTTCTTT. The encoded protein is CASSYAGGTEAFF.